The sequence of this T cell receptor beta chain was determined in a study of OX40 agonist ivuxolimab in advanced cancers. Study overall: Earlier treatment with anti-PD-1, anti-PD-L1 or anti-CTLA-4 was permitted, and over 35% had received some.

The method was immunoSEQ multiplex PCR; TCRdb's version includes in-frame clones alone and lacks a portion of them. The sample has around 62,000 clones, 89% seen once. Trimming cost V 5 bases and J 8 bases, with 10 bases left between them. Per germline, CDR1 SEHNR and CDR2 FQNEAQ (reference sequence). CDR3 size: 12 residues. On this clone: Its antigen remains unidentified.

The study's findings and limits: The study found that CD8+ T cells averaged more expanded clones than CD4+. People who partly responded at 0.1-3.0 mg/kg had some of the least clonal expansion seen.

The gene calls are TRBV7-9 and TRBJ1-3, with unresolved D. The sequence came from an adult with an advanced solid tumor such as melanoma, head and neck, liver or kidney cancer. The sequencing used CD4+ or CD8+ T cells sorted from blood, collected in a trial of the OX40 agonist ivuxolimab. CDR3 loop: CASSPSRDTIYF. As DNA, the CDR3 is TGTGCCAGCAGCCCGTCCCGGGACACCATATATTTT.